These T cell receptor beta chains were read from a single sample in a study of blood T cell repertoires in COVID-19. TCRdb keeps only in-frame clones here, not all; method: immunoSEQ multiplex PCR. The table records some 100,000 clones, more than 70% of them present only once. Sequencing was performed on peripheral blood. Source of these receptors: a human donor in a cohort sampled during active COVID-19. The CDR3 runs from the conserved cysteine through the conserved F or W. The D gene is left open where the match is weak. For some rows the clone size is stated as once, few or many, or as a class when expanded; others skip it.

TRBV6-5	-	TRBD2	TRBJ2-5	CASSREAQRGTQYF	TGTGCCAGTTCGCGGGAGGCCCAGCGGGGGACCCAGTACTTC
TRBV28	-	-	TRBJ1-5	CASSQIRGGNQPQHF	TGTGCCAGCAGCCAAATCAGGGGCGGCAATCAGCCCCAGCATTTT
TRBV7-2	once	-	TRBJ2-1	CASSPGNFNEQFF	TGTGCCAGCAGCCCCGGGAACTTCAATGAGCAGTTCTTC
TRBV12-3/TRBV12-4	-	-	TRBJ2-7	CASSLQVPYEQYF	TGTGCCAGCAGCCTGCAGGTACCCTACGAGCAGTACTTC
TRBV13	-	-	TRBJ1-3	CASSLGRTTSGNTIYF	TGTGCCAGCAGCCTGGGGCGGACGACCTCTGGAAACACCATATATTTT
TRBV10-2	-	-	TRBJ2-1	CASSDSSYNEQFF	TGCGCCAGCAGTGACTCCTCCTACAATGAGCAGTTCTTC
TRBV3-1/TRBV3-2	-	TRBD1	TRBJ1-4	CASSAGSSLGQGRKLFF	TGTGCCAGCAGCGCTGGAAGCTCTTTGGGACAGGGGAGAAAACTGTTTTTT
TRBV19	-	-	TRBJ1-1	CASSQNEQGGTEAFF	TGTGCCAGTAGCCAGAATGAACAGGGTGGCACTGAAGCTTTCTTT
TRBV29-1	-	-	TRBJ1-6	CSVSGGVDSPLHF	TGCAGCGTGTCCGGGGGAGTTGATTCACCCCTCCACTTT
TRBV7-9	-	TRBD1	TRBJ1-2	CASSLEQGVGYTF	TGTGCCAGCAGCTTAGAGCAGGGGGTTGGCTACACCTTC
TRBV5-6	-	TRBD2	TRBJ2-1	CASSFGRVFEQFF	TGTGCCAGCAGCTTTGGGAGGGTCTTTGAGCAGTTCTTC
TRBV28	once	-	TRBJ1-1	CASRTGGKAFF	TGTGCCAGCAGGACAGGTGGGAAAGCTTTCTTT
TRBV2	-	-	TRBJ2-7	CASSELPGGLSSYEQYF	TGTGCCAGCAGTGAACTCCCTGGCGGTTTGAGCTCCTACGAGCAGTACTTC
TRBV7-3	-	TRBD2	TRBJ2-1	CASSPRDYSYNEQFF	TGTGCCAGCAGCCCCCGGGACTACTCCTACAATGAGCAGTTCTTC
TRBV7-9	-	TRBD2	TRBJ2-5	CASSWGGSGETQYF	TGTGCCAGCAGCTGGGGGGGTAGCGGGGAGACCCAGTACTTC
TRBV6-5	-	-	TRBJ1-6	CASRPRQGGSPLHF	TGTGCCAGCAGGCCGAGGCAAGGGGGATCACCCCTCCACTTT
TRBV18	-	-	TRBJ2-5	CASSPQAGRETQYF	TGTGCCAGCTCACCCCAGGCGGGCCGAGAGACCCAGTACTTC
TRBV5-6	-	-	TRBJ1-2	CASSLQGNYGYTF	TGTGCCAGCAGTTTACAGGGTAACTATGGCTACACCTTC
TRBV7-8	-	TRBD2	TRBJ2-5	CASSSLVLAGVETQYF	TGTGCCAGCAGCTCCCTGGTCCTAGCGGGGGTAGAGACCCAGTACTTC
TRBV3-1/TRBV3-2	-	-	TRBJ1-3	CASRGGASGNTIYF	TGTGCCAGCAGGGGAGGGGCTTCGGGAAACACCATATATTTT
TRBV5-6	-	-	TRBJ2-7	CASSGTRVSPYEQYF	TGTGCCAGCTCCGGGACAAGAGTATCTCCCTACGAGCAGTACTTC
TRBV5-8	-	-	TRBJ1-5	CASSFGSDSNQPQHF	TGTGCCAGCAGCTTCGGTAGTGATAGCAATCAGCCCCAGCATTTT
TRBV4-3	-	TRBD1	TRBJ1-1	CASSQVLGSGTGVRTEAFF	TGCGCCAGCAGCCAAGTATTAGGCTCCGGGACAGGGGTTAGGACTGAAGCTTTCTTT
TRBV7-8	-	-	TRBJ2-5	CASSLSGYETQYF	TGTGCCAGCAGCTTATCAGGTTACGAGACCCAGTACTTC
TRBV18	-	TRBD1	TRBJ2-6	CASSPGRTGPSGANVLTF	TGTGCCAGCTCACCGGGTCGGACAGGTCCCTCAGGGGCCAACGTCCTGACTTTC
TRBV5-1	-	-	TRBJ2-5	CASSGLGRDQETQYF	TGCGCCAGCAGCGGCCTGGGGAGAGACCAAGAGACCCAGTACTTC
TRBV21-1	-	-	TRBJ1-5	CAGAGHNQPQHF	TGTGCCGGAGCGGGCCACAATCAGCCCCAGCATTTT
TRBV6-5	-	TRBD1	TRBJ1-1	CASSLGQGLAEAFF	TGTGCCAGCAGTTTAGGACAGGGGCTCGCTGAAGCTTTCTTT
TRBV4-1	-	-	TRBJ2-5	CASSQDPDPRETQYF	TGCGCCAGCAGCCAAGATCCCGATCCGCGGGAGACCCAGTACTTC